The 15 T cell receptor beta chains below come from one sample, sequenced in a study of control samples from healthy donors and cancer patients. The data were produced by immunoSEQ multiplex PCR, yet TCRdb's version contains in-frame clones alone and is incomplete. The table records around 120,000 clones, about 95% of them present only once. What was sequenced was blood. Every receptor here comes from a man aged 25 to 40 in good health.

The rearrangement joins TRBV19 to TRBJ2-2; D could derive from TRBD1 or TRBD2 (6 bases each). CDR3 length equals 16 residues. Germline V gene lookup returns CDR1 LNHDA and CDR2 SQIVND (reference sequence). Trimming stripped 5 bases from V and 6 bases from J, with 19 bases between. CDR3 amino acids: CASSAGLGALSGELFF. CDR3 nucleotides: TGTGCCAGTAGTGCGGGGCTGGGGGCCCTGTCCGGGGAGCTGTTTTTT.

The V gene is TRBV24-1, the J gene TRBJ2-2; D is unclear. Trimming shortened V by 7 bases and J by 6 bases, and 17 bases separated the two germline ends. The CDR3 contains 15 residues. Germline V gene sequence: CDR1 KGHDR, CDR2 SFDVKD. The CDR3, as DNA: TGTGCCACCAGCGCCATGCAGACCTACCCCGGGGAGCTGTTTTTT. Protein product: CATSAMQTYPGELFF.

The CDR3 loop is CASSILIGGNEKLFF. CDR3 DNA sequence: TGTGCCAGCAGCATTCTGATAGGGGGGAATGAAAAACTGTTTTTT. The rearrangement joins TRBV14 to TRBJ1-4, with D possibly being TRBD1 (6 bases). The V gene's germline CDR1 is SGHDN and CDR2 FVKESK. This CDR3 has 15 residues. V shed 5 bases and J shed 5 bases, with 15 bases lying between them.

V gene TRBV19 combines with J gene TRBJ1-1; 12 nucleotides align to TRBD1. CDR3 length: 15 amino acids. Germline CDR1 LNHDA, CDR2 SQIVND (reference sequence). The ends lost 7 bases at V and 2 bases at J; junction bases unmatched: 5. The CDR3 DNA follows: TGTGCCAGTACCGCCGGGACAGGGGGCAACACTGAAGCTTTCTTT. It translates to CASTAGTGGNTEAFF.

The gene calls are TRBV14 and TRBJ2-1; D tentatively reads TRBD1 or TRBD2 (5 bases each). The CDR3 length is 16 residues. V lost 0 bases, J lost 4 bases, and 13 bases lay in between. Looked up from germline, CDR1 is SGHDN and CDR2 is FVKESK. This CDR3 is CASSQDMGTVYNEQFF. For the CDR3, the DNA is TGTGCCAGCAGCCAAGACATGGGGACCGTATACAATGAGCAGTTCTTC.

V is TRBV12-3 or TRBV12-4 and J is TRBJ2-2; D gene ambiguous. The CDR3 runs to 12 residues. Trimming shortened V by 5 bases and J by 7 bases, and 8 bases separated the two germline ends. The CDR3 sequence is CASSTYHGELFF. CDR3 nucleotide sequence: TGTGCCAGCAGTACCTATCACGGGGAGCTGTTTTTT.

As concerns this clone: Different DNA sequences within this sample yield the same CDR3. The chain recombines TRBV6-2 or TRBV6-3 with TRBJ2-5; D is unresolved. The CDR3 totals 12 residues. Germline loops: CDR1 MNHEY, CDR2 SVGEGT. Trimming cost V 3 bases and J 4 bases, with 6 bases left between them. This chain's CDR3 is CASSYSLETQYF. Written as DNA, the CDR3 is TGTGCCAGCAGTTATTCCCTAGAGACCCAGTACTTC.

The rearrangement links TRBV5-6 to TRBJ2-2, with TRBD1 matching 8 bases. The CDR3 has 14 amino acids. Trimming at V came to 4 bases and at J to 6 bases, leaving 5 bases not matched to a gene. Germline loops: CDR1 SGHDT, CDR2 YYEEEE. CDR3 region: CASSPGQGPGELFF. The CDR3 DNA is TGTGCCAGCAGCCCAGGACAGGGCCCCGGGGAGCTGTTTTTT.

This clone turned up a few times. V is TRBV7-8 and J is TRBJ2-7; D call uncertain. The CDR3 has 12 residues. Germline V gene data show CDR1 as SGHVS and CDR2 as FQNEAQ. V was pared by 5 bases and J by 11 bases, with 16 bases between. The CDR3 coding sequence is TGTGCCAGCAGCCGAAGGGCGGAGTCGAAGTACTTC. It encodes CASSRRAESKYF. Filled out from reference TRBV7-8 and TRBJ2-7, the complete variable domain reads GAGVSQSPRYKVAKRGQDVALRCDPISGHVSLFWYQQALGQGPEFLTYFQNEAQLDKSGLPSDRFFAERPEGSVSTLKIQRTQQEDSAVYLCASSRRAESKYFGPGTRLTVT.

The CDR3 reads CASSYGSGWGTEAFF. CDR3 nucleotide sequence: TGTGCCAGCAGTTACGGTTCGGGTTGGGGGACTGAAGCTTTCTTT. The V and J genes are TRBV6-5 and TRBJ1-1; D is possibly TRBD1 (5 bases). This CDR3 has 15 amino acids. The V and J ends lost 2 bases and 5 bases respectively, with 15 bases between them. The V gene's germline CDR1 is MNHEY and CDR2 SVGAGI.

The chain couples TRBV6-5 to TRBJ2-7; D is unclear. The CDR3 is 10 residues long. Germline CDR1 MNHEY, CDR2 SVGAGI. Trimming took 8 bases from V and 10 from J, leaving 12 bases between them. CDR3 loop: CASGNPEQYF. CDR3 bases: TGTGCCAGCGGGAACCCAGAACAGTACTTC.

The V gene is TRBV6-5, the J gene TRBJ1-1, with D perhaps matching TRBD1 (5 bases). Germline V gene data show CDR1 as MNHEY and CDR2 as SVGAGI. V shed 2 bases and J shed 5 bases, with 15 bases lying between them. The CDR3 spans 15 residues. The chain's CDR3 is CASSYLGTAGTEAFF. The CDR3 DNA is TGTGCCAGCAGTTACCTAGGGACGGCCGGAACTGAAGCTTTCTTT.

The chain carries TRBV15 and TRBJ1-1; TRBD1 might be the D (5 bases). The germline CDR1 and CDR2 sequences are LNHNV and YYDKDF (reference sequence). This CDR3 is built from 15 residues. With 5 bases removed from V and 1 base from J, the gap between germline ends came to 14 bases. CDR3 nucleotide sequence: TGTGCCACCAGCCGAGGGGTTCGGGGGAACACTGAAGCTTTCTTT. Its protein product is CATSRGVRGNTEAFF.

V is TRBV18 and J is TRBJ1-6, with TRBD1 matching over 9 bases. V lost 3 bases to trimming and J lost 8 bases; unmatched junction nucleotides: 5. The germline V gene has CDR1 KGHSH and CDR2 LQKENI. The CDR3 runs 15 residues. As DNA, the CDR3 is TGTGCCAGCTCACCCATCCGGGACAGGGATTCACCCCTCCACTTT. It is translated as CASSPIRDRDSPLHF.

The chain employs TRBV24-1 and TRBJ1-2, with no clear D. V lost 4 bases and J lost 4, with 3 bases in between. This CDR3 has 11 amino acids. From germline, CDR1 is KGHDR and CDR2 SFDVKD. Here the CDR3 DNA reads TGTGCCACCAGTGACCCCTATGGCTACACCTTC. Encoded protein: CATSDPYGYTF.